What follows describes a single TCR beta chain. The V end lost 2 bases, the J end lost 6 bases, and 14 bases lay between the germline ends. Germline loops: CDR1 GTSNPN, CDR2 SVGIG (reference sequence). The CDR3 is 14 residues long. This sample is part of a study of blood T cell repertoires in COVID-19. Study background: COVID-19 samples collected from the United States, Italy and Spain covered acute and convalescent phases. T cells, B-cell-depleted T cells, or PBMCs provided the cDNA or gDNA that served as material.

Original processing notes: Amplifying reference gene primers gave estimates of nucleated cell counts. Using immunoSEQ multiplex PCR, the repertoire was profiled, and TCRdb retains in-frame clones only, with some absent. V and J calls and clone size are as listed in that table; D and trimming were resolved from the DNA. Of about 90,000 clones in the sample, 65% to 85% were seen once. The sample was peripheral blood. The receptor was isolated from a man in his sixties with acute or convalescent COVID-19. This rearrangement joins TRBV30 to TRBJ1-5; D unclear. Written as DNA, the CDR3 is TGTGCCTGGAGTTCCGGAGGTGACGGTCAGCCCCAGCATTTT. It is translated as CAWSSGGDGQPQHF. Full variable domain (rest looked up from reference TRBV30 and TRBJ1-5): SQTIHQWPATLVQPVGSPLSLECTVEGTSNPNLYWYRQAAGRGLQLLFYSVGIGQISSEVPQNLSASRPQDRQFILSSKKLLLSDSGFYLCAWSSGGDGQPQHFGDGTRLSIL.